A single sample gave rise to the 28 T cell receptor beta chains below, sequenced in a study of a mutant IDH1 vaccine in newly diagnosed glioma listed by TCRdb under 2021. Receptor amplification or capture employed the immunoSEQ multiplex PCR assay. The source is immuneACCESS, and TCRdb retained only in-frame sequences with V and J called. Part of the clones is not carried over; for the studies checked, unresolved V genes explain less than half of this, and the remainder is unexplained. In all, the sample holds tens of thousands of clones, and about 85% of those were seen once. The ten largest clones take up roughly 8% of the sample. The sample's time point, from its label and the paper: week 23, last vaccination. Every vaccine dose consisted of 300 ug of a 20-mer mutant IDH1 peptide in Montanide, administered subcutaneously together with topical imiquimod. These receptors lack a known antigen. Source: PBMCs, taken from a glioma patient whose treatment included an IDH1 peptide vaccine. The source is a young woman with glioma.

The chain links TRBV6-5 to TRBJ2-3; no clear D gene. The V end lost 4 bases, the J end lost 6 bases, and 11 bases lay between the germline ends. CDR1 and CDR2 from the germline V gene are MNHEY and SVGAGI. This CDR3 contains 13 residues. The CDR3 is CASSFGESDTQYF. Here the CDR3 DNA reads TGTGCCAGCAGTTTCGGAGAGTCGGATACGCAGTATTTT.

The V gene is TRBV2, the J gene TRBJ2-2, with D unclear. The CDR3 is 15 residues long. Germline CDR1 reads SNHLY; CDR2 reads FYNNEI. With 7 bases removed from V and 0 bases from J, the gap between germline ends came to 12 bases. CDR3 residues: CASTIARTNTGELFF. DNA for the CDR3: TGTGCCAGCACTATCGCCAGGACGAACACCGGGGAGCTGTTTTTT. The full variable domain, its missing parts supplied by reference TRBV2 and TRBJ2-2, is EPEVTQTPSHQVTQMGQEVILRCVPISNHLYFYWYRQILGQKVEFLVSFYNNEISEKSEIFDDQFSVERPDGSNFTLKIRSTKLEDSAMYFCASTIARTNTGELFFGEGSRLTVL.

This chain joins TRBV6-5 and TRBJ1-2, with D tentatively TRBD1 (5 bases). The germline V and J ends were trimmed by 8 bases and 4 bases, with 14 bases remaining between them. The CDR3 has 13 residues. Germline assignment: CDR1 MNHEY and CDR2 SVGAGI. CDR3 residues: CASGTFIGYGYTF. DNA for the CDR3: TGTGCCAGCGGGACTTTCATAGGCTATGGCTACACCTTC.

As for this clone: In the same sample, other DNA sequences code for this CDR3. This chain joins TRBV5-1 and TRBJ1-1; D is unresolved. The CDR3 runs to 13 residues. V lost 0 bases, J lost 1 base, and 4 bases lay in between. Germline-derived CDR1 and CDR2 are SGHRS and YFSETQ. CDR3 in amino acids: CASSLGENTEAFF. CDR3 nucleotide sequence: TGCGCCAGCAGCTTGGGTGAGAACACTGAAGCTTTCTTT.

Points on this clone: Relative to the germline gene, one junction end is altered; a read error may explain this. The J gene is TRBJ2-5, the V gene TRBV9; D not resolved. Germline lookup yields CDR1 SGDLS and CDR2 YYNGEE. This CDR3 contains 11 residues. The CDR3 DNA sequence: TGTGCCAGCAGCTCTCAAGGGACCCAGTACTTC. This gives the protein CASSSQGTQYF.

The chain has TRBV10-3 and TRBJ2-1, with D possibly being TRBD2 (6 bases). From germline, CDR1 is ENHRY and CDR2 SYGVKD. Trimming stripped 3 bases from V and 1 base from J, with 10 bases between. The CDR3 extends over 15 amino acids. CDR3 residues: CAISDSGGSYNEQFF. CDR3 nucleotides: TGTGCCATCAGTGATTCTGGAGGGTCCTACAATGAGCAGTTCTTC.

V usage is TRBV4-3 and J usage is TRBJ2-3; D is ambiguous. V was clipped by 4 bases and J by 0 bases, with 14 bases between them. Germline CDR1 is LGHNA and CDR2 is YSLEER. The length of the CDR3 is 16 residues. The CDR3, as DNA: TGCGCCAGCAGCCCTTTGTTGGACCCTAGCACAGATACGCAGTATTTT. Residues: CASSPLLDPSTDTQYF.

V gene TRBV5-1 combines with J gene TRBJ1-1, with D perhaps matching TRBD1 (6 bases). This CDR3 region has 15 residues. Per germline, CDR1 SGHRS and CDR2 YFSETQ. Trimming shortened V by 0 bases and J by 0 bases, and 9 bases separated the two germline ends. The CDR3 spells CASSLGDRMNTEAFF. The CDR3 coding sequence is TGCGCCAGCAGCTTGGGCGACAGGATGAACACTGAAGCTTTCTTT. Filled out from reference TRBV5-1 and TRBJ1-1, the complete variable domain reads KAGVTQTPRYLIKTRGQQVTLSCSPISGHRSVSWYQQTPGQGLQFLFEYFSETQRNKGNFPGRFSGRQFSNSRSEMNVSTLELGDSALYLCASSLGDRMNTEAFFGQGTRLTVV.

The V call is TRBV4-1, the J call TRBJ2-7; perhaps D is TRBD1 or TRBD2 (6 bases each). The CDR3 extends over 17 amino acids. Germline values: CDR1 MGHRA, CDR2 YSYEKL. The V and J ends lost 0 bases and 2 bases respectively, with 17 bases between them. CDR3 DNA: TGCGCCAGCAGCCAAGATCCGCCGGGCCGGGGGCCCTACGAGCAGTACTTC. As protein: CASSQDPPGRGPYEQYF.

This chain links TRBV4-2 with TRBJ2-1; the match to TRBD1 covers 8 bases. Germline-derived CDR1 and CDR2 are LGHNA and YNFKEQ. V lost 4 bases, J lost 8 bases, and 7 bases stayed unmatched. The CDR3 sequence is 14 residues long. The CDR3 loop is CASSLGQGSYEQFF. CDR3 sequence (DNA): TGTGCCAGCAGCCTCGGACAGGGAAGCTATGAGCAGTTCTTC.

In DNA, the CDR3 is TGCAGCGGTGGGACAGGGCGATACGAGCAGTACTTC. This translates into CSGGTGRYEQYF. This sequence joins TRBV29-1 and TRBJ2-7; 9 bases are a match to TRBD1. The J segment lost 4 bases and the V segment lost 7 bases, leaving 5 bases of the junction unmatched. The CDR3 has 12 amino acids. Germline V gene sequence: CDR1 SQVTM, CDR2 ANQGSEA.

The rearrangement links TRBV6-5 to TRBJ1-3; D is unresolved. Germline CDR1 and CDR2: MNHEY and SVGAGI. This CDR3 spans 14 amino acids. The V and J ends lost 7 bases and 4 bases respectively, with 14 bases between them. CDR3 protein: CASTSRGDGNTIYF. As DNA, the CDR3 is TGTGCCAGCACCTCGCGGGGAGACGGAAACACCATATATTTT.

The chain is built from TRBV7-8 and TRBJ1-5; D possibly corresponds to TRBD1 (5 bases). Trimming removed 1 base at V and 0 bases at J, with 13 bases between. The CDR3 is 17 amino acids. The germline V gene encodes CDR1 SGHVS and CDR2 FQNEAQ. DNA of the CDR3: TGTGCCAGCAGCTTAGGGCAGGGTGGCTATAGCAATCAGCCCCAGCATTTT. Its protein product is CASSLGQGGYSNQPQHF.

The J gene is TRBJ1-1, the V gene TRBV7-9; D might be TRBD1 (5 bases). Germline CDR1 and CDR2: SEHNR and FQNEAQ (reference sequence). Trimming took 3 bases from V and 1 from J, leaving 9 bases between them. The CDR3 contains 14 residues. The DNA of the CDR3 is TGTGCCAGCAGCTTCCAGGGAGGGAACACTGAAGCTTTCTTT. Translating gives CASSFQGGNTEAFF.

This chain joins TRBV20-1 and TRBJ2-1; D gene unclear. Trimming shortened V by 3 bases and J by 6 bases, and 6 bases separated the two germline ends. The CDR3 contains 11 residues. Germline-derived CDR1 and CDR2 are DFQATT and SNEGSKA (reference sequence). The CDR3 region has the DNA TGCAGTGCTAGTCCCCGCAATGAGCAGTTCTTC. Translated, it gives CSASPRNEQFF.

This clone was detected a few times. The chain is built from TRBV7-9 and TRBJ1-5; a possible D gene is TRBD1 (5 bases). Looked up from germline, CDR1 is SEHNR and CDR2 is FQNEAQ (reference sequence). CDR3 length: 14 amino acids. V lost 5 bases, J lost 7 bases, and 15 bases lay in between. The CDR3 spells CASSAWGVPQPQHF. Written as DNA, the CDR3 is TGTGCCAGCAGCGCCTGGGGGGTCCCCCAGCCCCAGCATTTT.

This clone has a single count. The chain joins TRBV5-6 to TRBJ2-1; TRBD1 aligns across 8 bases. Unmatched junction bases numbered 15, after V lost 4 bases and J lost 6 bases. The CDR3 totals 17 residues. Germline-derived CDR1 and CDR2 are SGHDT and YYEEEE. The chain's CDR3 is CASSPGLGGQGPNEQFF. The CDR3 bases are TGTGCCAGCAGCCCCGGGCTTGGTGGACAGGGCCCCAATGAGCAGTTCTTC.

The V call is TRBV19, the J call TRBJ2-1; possible D gene TRBD2, 7 bases. The germline gives CDR1 LNHDA, CDR2 SQIVND (reference sequence). V was cut by 5 bases and J by 6 bases, with 17 bases left in between. The CDR3 consists of 15 residues. CDR3 in DNA: TGTGCCAGTAGTCCCCGGGGGGCAGCAGTCAATGAGCAGTTCTTC. Encoded protein: CASSPRGAAVNEQFF.

J is TRBJ1-5 and V is TRBV9; perhaps TRBD1 as D (6 bases). Germline CDR1 SGDLS, CDR2 YYNGEE. The CDR3 covers 13 residues. Trimming left V 0 bases short and J 6 bases short, with 7 bases between. CDR3 bases: TGTGCCAGCAGCGTAGAAGGGGGTCAGCCCCAGCATTTT. Its translation is CASSVEGGQPQHF.

The chain carries TRBV7-3 and TRBJ2-7, with D unclear. The CDR3 loop spans 15 amino acids. The germline V and J ends were trimmed by 0 bases and 4 bases, with 13 bases remaining between them. CDR1 is SGHTA and CDR2 is FQGTGA in the germline V gene. This CDR3 reads CASSLTGSDAYEQYF. The DNA of the CDR3 is TGTGCCAGCAGCTTAACAGGGTCGGACGCGTACGAGCAGTACTTC.

The V and J genes are TRBV11-3 and TRBJ1-6; D possibly corresponds to TRBD1 (5 bases). The CDR3 runs to 15 residues. Germline-derived CDR1 and CDR2 are SGHNT and YENEEA. V dropped 5 bases and J dropped 9 bases, with 17 bases sitting between them. The CDR3 loop reads CASSPESAQGSPLHF. In DNA form, the CDR3 reads TGTGCCAGCAGCCCAGAAAGTGCCCAGGGTTCACCCCTCCACTTT.

The chain has TRBV4-1 and TRBJ2-7, with unresolved D. Deletions cut 2 bases from V and 3 bases from J, with 11 bases between. Germline assignment: CDR1 MGHRA and CDR2 YSYEKL. The CDR3 has 14 residues. The CDR3 DNA reads TGCGCCAGCAGCCAACCTTTAAGTGACTACGAGCAGTACTTC. Translated, it gives CASSQPLSDYEQYF.

The chain combines TRBV5-1 with TRBJ2-1; tentative D call: TRBD1 (6 bases). Germline V lookup: CDR1 SGHRS, CDR2 YFSETQ. This CDR3 has 16 amino acids. V was trimmed by 4 bases and J by 2 bases, leaving 16 bases between them. Here the CDR3 reads CASSPLSGTPYNEQFF. Written as DNA, the CDR3 is TGCGCCAGCAGCCCACTCTCCGGGACACCCTACAATGAGCAGTTCTTC.

The chain is built from TRBV15 and TRBJ2-5, with unresolved D. CDR1 and CDR2 (germline): LNHNV, YYDKDF (reference sequence). V lost 0 bases to trimming and J lost 1 base, with 3 bases between them. This CDR3 region has 13 residues. The CDR3 spells CATSRDPQETQYF. CDR3 sequence (DNA): TGTGCCACCAGCAGAGATCCCCAAGAGACCCAGTACTTC.

This clone was picked up one time. The rearrangement uses TRBV25-1 and TRBJ1-2; no reliable D call. Germline V lookup: CDR1 MGHDK, CDR2 SYGVNS. The CDR3 extends over 12 amino acids. Trimming pared 4 bases from V and 4 bases from J, leaving 7 bases between. The CDR3 loop reads CASSGAGYGYTF. The CDR3 DNA reads as TGTGCCAGCAGTGGAGCAGGCTATGGCTACACCTTC.

The sample holds one count of this clone. This chain links TRBV7-9 with TRBJ2-7; 9 bases are a match to TRBD1. The germline V gene encodes CDR1 SEHNR and CDR2 FQNEAQ (reference sequence). V lost 5 bases, J lost 6 bases, and 11 bases stayed unmatched. This CDR3 is 15 amino acids long. CDR3 nucleotide sequence: TGTGCCAGCAGCGACCCGACAGGGGGGTATCGCGAGCAGTACTTC. It encodes CASSDPTGGYREQYF.

V is TRBV27 and J is TRBJ1-6; D may be TRBD1 (5 bases). CDR1 and CDR2 from the germline V gene are MNHEY and SMNVEV (reference sequence). The ends were cut back, 3 bases at V and 7 bases at J, with 10 bases in the middle. This CDR3 is built from 14 residues. The CDR3 region has the DNA TGTGCCAGCAGTTTGGGCCCAGGGAATTCACCCCTCCACTTT. Translated: CASSLGPGNSPLHF.

This clone occurred a few times. The chain employs TRBV19 and TRBJ1-1; D may be TRBD1 (5 bases). There are 13 residues in the CDR3. Germline V gene lookup returns CDR1 LNHDA and CDR2 SQIVND (reference sequence). With 9 bases removed from V and 3 bases from J, the gap between germline ends came to 14 bases. The CDR3 DNA reads TGTGCCAGCAAGGGGTTTATCGACACTGAAGCTTTCTTT. Its protein product is CASKGFIDTEAFF.